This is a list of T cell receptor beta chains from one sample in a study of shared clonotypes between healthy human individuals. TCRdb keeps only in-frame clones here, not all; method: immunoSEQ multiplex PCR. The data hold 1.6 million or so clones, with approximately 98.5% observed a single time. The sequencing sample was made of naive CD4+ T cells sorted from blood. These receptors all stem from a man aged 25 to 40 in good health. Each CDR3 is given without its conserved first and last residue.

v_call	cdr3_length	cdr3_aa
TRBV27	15	ASSLKPGPSYTDTQY
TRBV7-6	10	ASRNILGTQY
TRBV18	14	ASSFYTQGGDHEQY
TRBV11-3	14	ASSLGRGHTYNEQF
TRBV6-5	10	ASTRLGDGYT
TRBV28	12	ASKRDPTSYGYT
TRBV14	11	ASSRSSYNEQF
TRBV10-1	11	ASTNRGNTEAF
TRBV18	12	ASSPSGDNYGYT
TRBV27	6	ATHTQY
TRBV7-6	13	ASSPNLEGPTEAF
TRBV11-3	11	ASTPRAGSEQF
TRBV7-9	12	ASSLGTGSYEQY
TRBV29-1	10	SVSVSGNEQF
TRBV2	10	ASQEGHQPQH
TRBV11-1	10	ASSFGLAEQY
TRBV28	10	ASSLRNQPQH
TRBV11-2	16	ASSLVIGSGSFEETQY
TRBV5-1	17	ASSPPLREGLRFYNEQF
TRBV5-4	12	ASSLGGNAETQY
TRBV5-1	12	ASSGGHPTDTQY
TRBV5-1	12	ASSQGLGTDTQY
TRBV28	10	ASSSWYGGYT
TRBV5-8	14	ASSLGTGIRRDTQY
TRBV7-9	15	ASSFGLAGPSYNEQF
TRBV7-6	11	ASSPGHVYEQY
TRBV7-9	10	ASSRFQETQY
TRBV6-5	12	ASRKYYSNNEQF
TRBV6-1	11	ASSEWPFTEAF
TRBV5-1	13	AVPVLAGEGGEQF
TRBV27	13	ASSFGSSGANVLT
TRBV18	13	ASSPPGQGNQPQH
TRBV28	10	ASRSLGTEAF